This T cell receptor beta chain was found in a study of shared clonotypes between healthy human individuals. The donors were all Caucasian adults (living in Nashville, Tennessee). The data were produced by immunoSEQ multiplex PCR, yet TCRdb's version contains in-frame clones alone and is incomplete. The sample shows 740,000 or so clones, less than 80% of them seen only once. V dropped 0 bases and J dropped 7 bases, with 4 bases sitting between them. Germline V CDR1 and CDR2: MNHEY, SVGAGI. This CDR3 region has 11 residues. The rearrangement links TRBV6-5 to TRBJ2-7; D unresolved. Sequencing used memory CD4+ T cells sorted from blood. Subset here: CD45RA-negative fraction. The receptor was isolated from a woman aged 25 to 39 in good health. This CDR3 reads CASSYSGEQYF. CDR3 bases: TGTGCCAGCAGTTACTCTGGGGAGCAGTACTTC.